This TCR beta chain was identified in a study of cytotoxic CD8 clonotypes in ibrutinib-treated CLL. Study summary: The patients comprised more than ten relapsed/refractory and around 14 treatment-naive cases, 17 IGHV unmutated. General study findings and limits: An increase in clonality occurred at ibrutinib response, followed by a return toward baseline at progression. Public clonotypes were uncommon and contracted or stayed stable on treatment.

Assay used: immunoSEQ multiplex PCR; TCRdb lists only in-frame clones, some missing. The sample carries approximately 150,000 clones, nearly 90% recorded once. Comment on this clone: What it recognizes is unknown.

Germline lookup yields CDR1 SQVTM and CDR2 ANQGSEA. This CDR3 region has 13 residues. Trimming cost V 6 bases and J 4 bases; bases outside gene matches: 5. This chain links TRBV29-1 with TRBJ2-7, with 11 nucleotides matching TRBD2. Sequenced here: PBMCs, sampled at disease progression, from a patient treated with ibrutinib. The sequence was collected from a human donor with chronic lymphocytic leukemia. In DNA, the CDR3 is TGCAGCGTCGCGACTAGCGGGAAGTACGAGCAGTACTTC. Its protein is CSVATSGKYEQYF.